The entry below describes one T cell receptor (beta chain). No cognate antigen has been identified for it. Within one base of it there is no much larger clone, and no base qualities were kept. The sample belongs to a study of T cells in localized non-small cell lung cancer (dated by TCRdb to the early 2020s). Context from the whole study: The study analyzed T cell repertoires of around 250 early-stage NSCLC patients, comparing tumors and uninvolved tumor-adjacent lungs. All 240 or so NSCLC patients in the cohort were treatment-naive and had localized lung tumors that were resected. A mean age of around 66 years was recorded for the NSCLC patients, of whom more than 120 were male and 90 to 110 were female. What the authors observed across the whole study: A median of roughly 60 of the top 100 tumor clones were detected in paired uninvolved adjacent lung, and around 30 of these tumor clones were also found among the top 100 clones of the paired uninvolved adjacent lung. Because multi-region sequencing of the tumors was not done, intratumor heterogeneity could not be ruled out. Higher T cell density in blood was associated with longer overall survival, whereas higher clonality in adjacent lung was associated with shorter survival. Because the study design was exploratory, TCR variables were selected using unadjusted p-values without false-discovery rate correction. Uninvolved tumor-adjacent lung showed the highest T cell clonality, higher than tumor, which suggests more focused antigenic responses in the uninvolved tumor-adjacent lung.

The immunoSEQ Assay was used to sequence TCR beta CDR3 regions from DNA. The paper's data handling went like this. T cell density was computed as TCR beta template counts normalized to usable DNA estimated by amplifying housekeeping genes. The preseqR package was used to estimate richness by extrapolating to 400,000 templates for PBMC samples and to 120,000 templates for tissue samples. Clonality was defined as one minus Pielou's evenness. Tissue-enriched TCRs were identified by differential abundance testing using productive amino-acid clonotypes, minimum total count 5 and alpha 0.1. The Jaccard Index and the Morisita Overlap Index were used to quantify repertoire overlap between compartments. TCR beta CDR3s were clustered by GLIPH together with public tetramer-defined viral CDR3s, and at least three viral sequences plus V-gene enrichment were required for viral motifs. Not all clones reach the TCRdb copy of this immuneACCESS table, which keeps in-frame sequences only. Checked studies attribute under half of the gap to unresolved V genes and leave the rest unexplained. D and trimming come from the DNA, and the V and J calls and clone size come from that table. The sample table shows fewer than 30,000 clones, and less than 95% are seen once. The ten largest make up approximately 1.1% of the sample.

At diagnosis, peripheral blood, uninvolved tumor-adjacent lung and tumor were collected and were preserved as a mix of fresh-frozen and FFPE material. Blood samples were analyzed as peripheral blood mononuclear cells for TCR repertoire profiling. V is cut back by 3 bases and J by 7 bases, with 1 base in the junction unmatched. CDR1 and CDR2 are drawn from the germline V gene: KGHSH, LQKENI. The CDR3 numbers 13 residues from cysteine through phenylalanine. Only the CDR3 portion is preserved as DNA: 39 bases, with reading frame beginning at the first base. This sample comprised peripheral blood, obtained before any cancer treatment. The chain is made from TRBV18 and TRBJ1-1, and TRBD1 aligns with 11 junction nucleotides. The TCR comes from a woman aged 40-75 years with stage I lung adenocarcinoma. The CDR3: CASSPDRGLEAFF. The base sequence is TGTGCCAGCTCACCGGACAGGGGGCTTGAAGCTTTCTTT.